These 20 T cell receptor beta chains came from one sample sequenced in a study of monozygotic twins with inflammatory bowel disease. After re-calling the 5' RACE reads, TCRdb lists one entry per CDR3 protein, DNA absent. This sample's clone table lists about 450,000 distinct CDR3 sequences. The sample taken for sequencing was blood. The receptor source for this set is a human donor with ulcerative colitis or Crohn's disease, or a healthy co-twin of an affected twin (not recorded which).

The V call is TRBV19, the J call TRBJ2-5; TCRdb reports TRBD1, a call that lacks DNA to check it against. This CDR3 has 13 residues. Germline V gives CDR1 LNHDA, CDR2 SQIVND (reference sequence). CDR3 sequence reads: CACGGQGTKTQYF.

The rearrangement links TRBV9 to TRBJ2-6; TCRdb indicates TRBD1, and absent DNA this call remains unverified. Germline loops: CDR1 SGDLS, CDR2 YYNGEE. CDR3 length equals 16 residues. This chain's CDR3 is CASSVGRGVGANVLTF.

The rearrangement joins TRBV20-1 to TRBJ2-1; the TCRdb D gene call, TRBD1, has no DNA to confirm it. CDR1 DFQATT and CDR2 SNEGSKA come from the germline V gene (reference sequence). The CDR3 covers 16 residues. This chain's CDR3 is CSAEEGAGVSYNEQFF.

This rearrangement joins TRBV20-1 to TRBJ1-1; as DNA is missing, the TRBD1 call by TCRdb cannot be tested. This CDR3 is built from 12 residues. Per the germline V gene, CDR1 is DFQATT and CDR2 is SNEGSKA (reference sequence). CDR3 residues: CSAATGGTEAFF.

The rearrangement joins TRBV29-1 to TRBJ1-2. The CDR3 is 16 residues long. Germline V lookup: CDR1 SQVTM, CDR2 ANQGSEA. The CDR3: CSVEAEEGPRDYGYTF.

The V and J genes are TRBV6-1 and TRBJ1-2; with no DNA, the TCRdb D assignment of TRBD1 cannot be verified. This CDR3 comprises 14 residues. The V gene's germline CDR1 is MNHNS and CDR2 SASEGT. The CDR3 spells CASSEHGTVYGYTF.

The rearrangement joins TRBV2 to TRBJ2-7; without DNA, the TCRdb call of TRBD1 cannot be checked. CDR3 length: 14 residues. The germline V gene has CDR1 SNHLY and CDR2 FYNNEI. The CDR3 sequence is CASRRTPGSYEQYF.

V usage is TRBV28 and J usage is TRBJ2-7. CDR1 is MDHEN, CDR2 SYDVKM, per germline. This CDR3 spans 14 amino acids. The CDR3 region is CASSLGSTPYEQYF.

The gene calls are TRBV6-2 or TRBV6-3 and TRBJ2-5; as DNA is missing, the TRBD2 call by TCRdb cannot be tested. This CDR3 spans 17 amino acids. The V gene's germline CDR1 is MNHEY and CDR2 SVGEGT. CDR3 protein: CASSYNFGRDPRETQYF.

The chain couples TRBV20-1 to TRBJ2-5; TCRdb calls TRBD1, which cannot be checked without DNA. CDR1 DFQATT and CDR2 SNEGSKA come from the germline V gene (reference sequence). The CDR3 extends over 13 amino acids. The CDR3 loop reads CSARVPRRETQYF.

V is TRBV20-1 and J is TRBJ2-3; checking the TCRdb D call of TRBD1 is not possible without DNA. Germline CDR1 is DFQATT and CDR2 is SNEGSKA (reference sequence). This CDR3 is 11 amino acids long. The CDR3 spells CSAYVPPGQYF.

The V and J genes are TRBV4-3 and TRBJ2-3; with no DNA, the TCRdb D assignment of TRBD2 cannot be verified. CDR3 length: 17 residues. In germline, CDR1 is LGHNA, CDR2 YSLEER. CDR3 region: CASSQGRASGSQDTQYF.

J is TRBJ1-1 and V is TRBV18; the D call of TRBD1 rests on TCRdb alone, since no DNA is present to check it. Per the germline V gene, CDR1 is KGHSH and CDR2 is LQKENI. The CDR3 is 13 amino acids. The CDR3 region is CASFQGENTEAFF.

The rearrangement joins TRBV7-2 to TRBJ2-5; TCRdb returns TRBD1, unconfirmable since there is no DNA. The CDR3 is 13 amino acids. The germline gives CDR1 SGHTA, CDR2 FQGNSA. This chain's CDR3 is CASSQQGWETQYF.

The chain recombines TRBV10-3 with TRBJ1-2; the D call from TCRdb, TRBD1, cannot be confirmed without DNA. The length of the CDR3 is 14 residues. Germline loops: CDR1 ENHRY, CDR2 SYGVKD. The CDR3 here is CAIRRGELNYGYTF.

This chain connects TRBV28 to TRBJ2-6; TCRdb names TRBD2, which stays unverified in the absence of DNA. The germline V gene has CDR1 MDHEN and CDR2 SYDVKM. There are 15 residues in the CDR3. The chain's CDR3 is CASSSAGEGANVLTF.

The chain joins TRBV7-8 to TRBJ2-7. The CDR3 is 13 residues long. Germline V gene sequence: CDR1 SGHVS, CDR2 FQNEAQ. The CDR3 region is CASTLGSSYEQYF.

The chain carries TRBV5-4 and TRBJ1-1. The CDR3 totals 14 residues. CDR1 and CDR2 (germline): SGHNT, YYREEE (reference sequence). The CDR3 sequence: CASSLPDRNTEAFF. The full variable domain, completed using reference TRBV5-4 and TRBJ1-1, is ETGVTQSPTHLIKTRGQQVTLRCSSQSGHNTVSWYQQALGQGPQFIFQYYREEENGRGNFPPRFSGLQFPNYSSELNVNALELDDSALYLCASSLPDRNTEAFFGQGTRLTVV.

The gene calls are TRBV29-1 and TRBJ2-3; no DNA is available, so the TRBD2 call from TCRdb remains unchecked. The length of the CDR3 is 15 residues. Germline CDR1 reads SQVTM; CDR2 reads ANQGSEA. The CDR3 region is CSAETSGGAFDTQYF.

The rearrangement joins TRBV20-1 to TRBJ2-1. CDR1 DFQATT and CDR2 SNEGSKA come from the germline V gene (reference sequence). The CDR3 has 11 residues. This CDR3 reads CSAPKGNEQFF.